This paragraph covers one T cell receptor (beta chain) sequence. This clonotype was recorded many times. Its antigen remains undetermined. No base qualities exist here, and no much larger clone lies one base off it. This specimen's time point label, interpreted: patch test 2, 6 weeks after DPC sensitization. The label giving this sample's treatment or condition can be read as: therapeutic diphenylcyclopropenone sensitization with weekly scalp DPC. At every patch-test visit, the blood draw took place before the patch test was put on. To be eligible, patients had to be aged 18 to 70, diagnosed with alopecia and judged suitable for DPC therapy, while pregnant patients were excluded. Total RNA was extracted from unfractionated whole blood collected in Tempus Blood RNA tubes. The germline V gene (reference sequence) provides CDR1 DFQATT and CDR2 SNEGSKA. V is cut back by 3 bases and J by 8 bases, with 15 bases in the junction unmatched. Reading from cysteine to phenylalanine, the CDR3 counts 17 amino acids. CDR3 DNA is the only sequence kept; it has 51 bases, read in frame from the first base.

This entry belongs to a study of human T cells and chemical hapten exposure (dated by TCRdb to 2020 to 2022). Study-level background: For sensitization, 2% DPC in acetone was applied to a roughly 2 cm by roughly 2 cm area of upper inner arm skin. Weekly therapeutic DPC doses were additionally applied to the scalp of patients throughout the roughly 25-week study period. Patch testing was performed on the upper back with Finn chambers containing 0.01% DPC, and the patch tests were scored after 6 days according to International Contact Dermatitis Research Group standards. The mostly female patient cohort included alopecia areata with under or over 50% scalp involvement, alopecia totalis and alopecia universalis. The libraries were sequenced as a pool, and the TCR yield per sample differed mostly because of small variations in library volumes within the pool. Peripheral blood TCR repertoire changes were tracked in vivo in alopecia patients during primary and secondary sensitization to the hapten diphenylcyclopropenone (DPC). Blood samples were taken from patients before sensitization (week 0) and at 2, 6 and about 24 weeks after DPC sensitization. Under 30 alopecia patients gave blood for TCR sequencing at one to four time points (pre-sensitization, 2, 6 and 24 weeks). General findings and caveats noted by the study authors: Alopecia, a presumed autoimmune disease, was present in all patients, so the immune response of the patients might differ from that of healthy individuals. Patch test score was positively correlated with the number of PT1 expanded TCRs, with significance at thresholds 8, 16 and 32 but not at 4. After repeated subsampling, the strength of the expansion versus patch-test correlation and the threshold at which it became significant changed. DPC sensitization did not change the number of TCRs with a frequency above 1 in 1000, and there was no evidence of changes in global repertoire structure. Significantly more large CDR3 similarity clusters were formed by expanded TCRs than by pre-sensitization or healthy control sets, consistent with antigen-driven responses.

Libraries were prepared through RACE. The instrument given in TCRdb is NextSeq 500. During library preparation, unique molecular identifiers were attached to individual cDNA molecules so that TCRs could be counted in a quantitative, reproducible way. For every blood RNA sample, sequencing covered both the TCR alpha and TCR beta chains. The paper's processing steps were these. Samples had a median of roughly 99,000 TCRs, with a range from about 23,224 to 700,000. V, J and CDR3 annotation of the TCR reads was carried out using the Decombinator software suite. To make PS versus PT1 abundance plots, every sample was subsampled to the same number of TCRs (28,000). Expanded TCRs were defined as absent before sensitization and observed at least eight times at the 2-week time point. TCRdb reprocessed the public reads (quality trimming at Q25 with fastp, clone calling with MiXCR) and kept in-frame beta chains. Rows merge per CDR3 protein into single entries with the most common DNA and genes. None of the V and J calls come from the authors' own analysis; TCRdb made them. The sample table contains 140,000 or so distinct CDR3 sequences; only one count was recorded for about 10% of them. The ten largest clones capture roughly 1.4% of the sample.

The source was whole blood, collected in connection with sensitization to the hapten diphenylcyclopropenone (DPC). The TCR originated in a woman between 50 and 59 years old with alopecia areata. Some clones in this sample may be carry-over from other donors' samples. The sequence links TRBV20-1 to TRBJ2-1, with TRBD1 matching 11 junction bases. The DNA reads as follows: TGCAGTGCTAGGACGAATCGTCGGGGACAGGGGGGCTATGAGCAGTTCTTC. Its translation is CSARTNRRGQGGYEQFF.